This is a list of T cell receptor beta chains from one sample in a study of blood T cell repertoires in COVID-19. Some clones are missing from TCRdb's copy, which holds only in-frame ones; the method was immunoSEQ multiplex PCR. In the table there are 150,000 to 200,000 clones, about 83% of which are singletons. Sample: peripheral blood. The receptors shown here come from a man between 65 and 85 years old who had recovered from COVID-19. CDR3s include the opening cysteine and the closing phenylalanine or tryptophan. D genes are given only for firm matches. Where a row states a size, it is once, few, many or the class of an expanded clone; other rows omit it.

v_call	d_call	j_call	clone_size	cdr3_length	cdr3_aa	cdr3_nt
TRBV6-5	TRBD2	TRBJ2-1	-	14	CASQGTSVYNEQFF	TGTGCCAGCCAGGGGACTAGCGTATACAATGAGCAGTTCTTC
TRBV18	-	TRBJ1-3	-	16	CASSPRTAGSGNTIYF	TGTGCCAGCTCACCACGGACAGCCGGCTCTGGAAACACCATATATTTT
TRBV6-5	TRBD1	TRBJ1-2	-	14	CASRGQGLAHGYTF	TGTGCCAGCAGGGGACAGGGCCTCGCCCATGGCTACACCTTC
TRBV11-2	TRBD2	TRBJ2-2	few	15	CASKGLAVNTGELFF	TGTGCCAGCAAAGGACTAGCGGTAAACACCGGGGAGCTGTTTTTT
TRBV9	TRBD1	TRBJ2-2	-	16	CASSGRGQGNTGELFF	TGTGCCAGCAGCGGCAGGGGACAGGGGAACACCGGGGAGCTGTTTTTT
TRBV6-2/TRBV6-3	TRBD2	TRBJ2-7	few	14	CASSYAGESYEQYF	TGTGCCAGCAGTTACGCGGGGGAGAGCTACGAGCAGTACTTC
TRBV6-5	-	TRBJ2-5	-	13	CASRAGGEETQYF	TGTGCCAGCAGGGCCGGGGGAGAAGAGACCCAGTACTTC
TRBV5-5	TRBD1	TRBJ1-2	-	15	CASSLVGRGTDGYTF	TGTGCCAGCAGCTTGGTCGGCAGGGGGACCGATGGCTACACCTTC
TRBV7-6	TRBD1	TRBJ2-5	-	13	CASSETGRETQYF	TGTGCCAGCTCCGAGACAGGGCGGGAGACCCAGTACTTC
TRBV25-1	TRBD1	TRBJ2-4	few	17	CASSDGQGHWAKNIQYF	TGTGCCAGCAGTGACGGACAGGGCCATTGGGCCAAAAACATTCAGTACTTC
TRBV5-1	TRBD1	TRBJ1-6	few	14	CASSKDRDNSPLHF	TGCGCCAGCAGCAAGGACAGGGACAATTCACCCCTCCACTTT
TRBV9	TRBD1	TRBJ2-7	-	14	CASSPGQDSYEQYF	TGTGCCAGCAGCCCGGGACAGGACTCCTACGAGCAGTACTTC
TRBV7-9	-	TRBJ2-6	-	15	CASSSTGTGANVLTF	TGTGCCAGCAGCAGTACAGGGACTGGGGCCAACGTCCTGACTTTC
TRBV27	-	TRBJ2-7	-	14	CASSSPTYNYEQYF	TGTGCCAGCAGTTCTCCCACCTATAACTACGAGCAGTACTTC
TRBV28	-	TRBJ1-5	few	16	CASSLLSPTEHQPQHF	TGTGCCAGCAGTTTACTTTCGCCGACAGAACATCAGCCCCAGCATTTT